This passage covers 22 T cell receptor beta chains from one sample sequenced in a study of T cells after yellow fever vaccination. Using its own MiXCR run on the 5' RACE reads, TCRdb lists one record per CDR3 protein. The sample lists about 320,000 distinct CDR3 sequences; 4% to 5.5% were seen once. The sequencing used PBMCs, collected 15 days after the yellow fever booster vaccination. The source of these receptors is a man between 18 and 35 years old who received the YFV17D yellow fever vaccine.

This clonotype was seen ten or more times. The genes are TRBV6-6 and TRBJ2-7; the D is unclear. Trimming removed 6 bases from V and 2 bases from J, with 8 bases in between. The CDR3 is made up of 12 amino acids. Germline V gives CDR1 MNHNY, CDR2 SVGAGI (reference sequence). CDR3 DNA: TGTGCCAGCAGCCGTCAAGCCTACGAGCAGTACGTC. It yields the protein CASSRQAYEQYV.

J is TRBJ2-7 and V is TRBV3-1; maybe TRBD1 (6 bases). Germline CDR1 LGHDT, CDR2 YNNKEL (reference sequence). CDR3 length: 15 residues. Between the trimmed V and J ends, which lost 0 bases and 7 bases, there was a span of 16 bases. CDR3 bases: TGTGCCAGCAGCCAAGAGGGGGCCAGCCTGAGGGAGCAGTACGTC. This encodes CASSQEGASLREQYV.

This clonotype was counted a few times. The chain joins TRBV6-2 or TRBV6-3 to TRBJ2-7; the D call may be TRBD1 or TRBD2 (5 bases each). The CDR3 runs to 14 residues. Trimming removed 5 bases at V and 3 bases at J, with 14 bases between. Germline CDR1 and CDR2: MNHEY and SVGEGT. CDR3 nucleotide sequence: TGTGCCAGCAGTCGAACCGGGACCTTCTACGAGCAGTACTTC. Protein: CASSRTGTFYEQYF.

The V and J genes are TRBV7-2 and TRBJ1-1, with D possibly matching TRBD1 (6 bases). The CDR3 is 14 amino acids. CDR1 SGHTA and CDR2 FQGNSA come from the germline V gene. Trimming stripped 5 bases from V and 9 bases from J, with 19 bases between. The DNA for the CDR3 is TGTGCCAGCAGCCTACAGGGCCTTGGAGCCAAAGCTTTCTTT. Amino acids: CASSLQGLGAKAFF.

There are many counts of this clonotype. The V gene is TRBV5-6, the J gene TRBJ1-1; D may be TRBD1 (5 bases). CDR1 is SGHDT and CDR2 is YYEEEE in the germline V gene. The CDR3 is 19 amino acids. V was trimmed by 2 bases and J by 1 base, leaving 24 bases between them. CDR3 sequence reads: CASSFFYGLLKGSNTEAFF. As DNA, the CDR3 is TGTGCCAGCAGCTTTTTCTATGGGCTATTGAAGGGGTCGAACACTGAAGCTTTCTTT. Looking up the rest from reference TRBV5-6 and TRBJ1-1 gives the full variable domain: DAGVTQSPTHLIKTRGQQVTLRCSPKSGHDTVSWYQQALGQGPQFIFQYYEEEERQRGNFPDRFSGHQFPNYSSELNVNALLLGDSALYLCASSFFYGLLKGSNTEAFFGQGTRLTVV.

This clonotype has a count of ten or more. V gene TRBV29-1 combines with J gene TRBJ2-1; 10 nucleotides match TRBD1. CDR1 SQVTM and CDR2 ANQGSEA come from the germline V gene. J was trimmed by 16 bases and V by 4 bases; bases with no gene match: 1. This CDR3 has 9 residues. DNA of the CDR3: TGCAGCGTTGGGGACAGGGGTTTCTTC. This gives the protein CSVGDRGFF.

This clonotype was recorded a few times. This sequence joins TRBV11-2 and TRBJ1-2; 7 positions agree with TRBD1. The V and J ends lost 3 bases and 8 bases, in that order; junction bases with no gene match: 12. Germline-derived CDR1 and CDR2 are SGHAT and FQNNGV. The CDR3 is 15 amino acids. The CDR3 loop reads CASSLGSKGALGYTF. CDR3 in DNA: TGTGCCAGCAGCTTGGGGTCGAAGGGGGCGTTGGGCTACACCTTC.

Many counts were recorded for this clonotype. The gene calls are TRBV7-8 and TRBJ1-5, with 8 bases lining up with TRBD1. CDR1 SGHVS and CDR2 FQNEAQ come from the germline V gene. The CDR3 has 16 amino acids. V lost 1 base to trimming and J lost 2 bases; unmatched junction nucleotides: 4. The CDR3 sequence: CASSLGQGLGNQPQHF. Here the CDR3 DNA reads TGTGCCAGCAGCTTAGGACAGGGGCTGGGCAATCAGCCCCAGCATTTT.

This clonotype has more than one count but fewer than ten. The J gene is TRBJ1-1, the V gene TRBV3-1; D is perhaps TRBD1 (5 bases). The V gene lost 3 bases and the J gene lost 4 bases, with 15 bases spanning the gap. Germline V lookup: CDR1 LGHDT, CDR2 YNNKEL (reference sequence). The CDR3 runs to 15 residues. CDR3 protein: CASSQSGQGGTEAFF. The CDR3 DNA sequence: TGTGCCAGCAGCCAGTCAGGGCAAGGTGGCACTGAAGCTTTCTTT.

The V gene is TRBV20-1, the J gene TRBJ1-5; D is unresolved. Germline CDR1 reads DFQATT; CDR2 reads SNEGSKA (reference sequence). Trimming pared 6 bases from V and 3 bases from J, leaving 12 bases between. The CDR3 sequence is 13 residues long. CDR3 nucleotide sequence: TGCAGTGCGACGGACGGGGACAATCAGCCCCAGCATTTT. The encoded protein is CSATDGDNQPQHF.

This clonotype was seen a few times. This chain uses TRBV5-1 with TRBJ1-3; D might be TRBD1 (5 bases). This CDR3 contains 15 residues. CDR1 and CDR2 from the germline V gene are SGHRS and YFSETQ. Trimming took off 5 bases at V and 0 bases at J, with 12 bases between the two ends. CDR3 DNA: TGCGCCAGCAGACGCGACAGTAGCTCTGGAAACACCATATATTTT. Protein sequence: CASRRDSSSGNTIYF.

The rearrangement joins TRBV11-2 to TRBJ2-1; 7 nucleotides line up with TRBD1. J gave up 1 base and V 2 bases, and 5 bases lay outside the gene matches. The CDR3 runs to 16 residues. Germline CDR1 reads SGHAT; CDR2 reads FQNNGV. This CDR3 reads CASSLRRTGSYNEQFF. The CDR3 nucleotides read TGTGCCAGCAGCTTAAGGAGGACAGGTTCCTACAATGAGCAGTTCTTC. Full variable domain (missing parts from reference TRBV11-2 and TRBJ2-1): EAGVAQSPRYKIIEKRQSVAFWCNPISGHATLYWYQQILGQGPKLLIQFQNNGVVDDSQLPKDRFSAERLKGVDSTLKIQPAKLEDSAVYLCASSLRRTGSYNEQFFGPGTRLTVL.

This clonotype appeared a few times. The CDR3, as DNA: TGCGCCAGCAGTCAAGTTCCGAGATACGAGCAGTACTTC. Its protein is CASSQVPRYEQYF. This chain joins TRBV23-1 and TRBJ2-7; no clear D gene. TRBV23-1 is marked as an open reading frame, function uncertain. V dropped 2 bases and J dropped 4 bases, with 9 bases sitting between them. The CDR3 runs to 13 residues.

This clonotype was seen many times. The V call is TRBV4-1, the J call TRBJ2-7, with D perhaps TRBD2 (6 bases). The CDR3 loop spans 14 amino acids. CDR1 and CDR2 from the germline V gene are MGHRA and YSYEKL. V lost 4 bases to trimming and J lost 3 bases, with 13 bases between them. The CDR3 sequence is CASSRGVADYEQYV. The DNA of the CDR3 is TGCGCCAGCAGCCGTGGAGTAGCGGACTACGAGCAGTACGTC.

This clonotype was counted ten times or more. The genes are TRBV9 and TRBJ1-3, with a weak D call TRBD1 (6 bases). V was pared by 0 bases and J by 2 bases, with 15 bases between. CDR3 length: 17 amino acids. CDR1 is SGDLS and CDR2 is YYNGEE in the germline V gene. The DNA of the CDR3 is TGTGCCAGCAGCGTAGGGGGGGCACAGAACGCTGGAAACACCATATATTTT. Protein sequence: CASSVGGAQNAGNTIYF.

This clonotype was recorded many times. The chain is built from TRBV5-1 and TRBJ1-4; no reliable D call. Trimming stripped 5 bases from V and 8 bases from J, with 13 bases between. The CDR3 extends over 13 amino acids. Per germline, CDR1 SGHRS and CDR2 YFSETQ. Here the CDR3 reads CASRPTITEKLFF. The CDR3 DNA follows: TGCGCCAGCAGACCTACAATCACCGAAAAACTGTTTTTT.

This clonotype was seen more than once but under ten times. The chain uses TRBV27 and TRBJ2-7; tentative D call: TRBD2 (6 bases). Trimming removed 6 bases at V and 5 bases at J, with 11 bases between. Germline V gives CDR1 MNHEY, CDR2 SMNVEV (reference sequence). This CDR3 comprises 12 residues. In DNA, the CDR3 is TGTGCCAGCAGCCGGGGGACCCACGAGCAGTACTTC. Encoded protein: CASSRGTHEQYF.

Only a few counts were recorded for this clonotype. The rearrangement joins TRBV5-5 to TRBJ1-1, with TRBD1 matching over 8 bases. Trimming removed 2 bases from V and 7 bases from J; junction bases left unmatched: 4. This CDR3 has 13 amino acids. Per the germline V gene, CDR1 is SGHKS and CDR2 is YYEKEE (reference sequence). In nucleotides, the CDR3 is TGTGCCAGCAGCTTCTTCGACAGGGGTGAAGCTTTCTTT. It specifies CASSFFDRGEAFF.

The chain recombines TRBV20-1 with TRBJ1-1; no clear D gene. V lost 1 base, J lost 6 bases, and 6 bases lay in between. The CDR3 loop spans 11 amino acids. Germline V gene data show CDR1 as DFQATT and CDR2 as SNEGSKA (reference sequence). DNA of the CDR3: TGCAGTGCTAGAGTTTTGCCTGAAGCTTTCTTT. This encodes CSARVLPEAFF.

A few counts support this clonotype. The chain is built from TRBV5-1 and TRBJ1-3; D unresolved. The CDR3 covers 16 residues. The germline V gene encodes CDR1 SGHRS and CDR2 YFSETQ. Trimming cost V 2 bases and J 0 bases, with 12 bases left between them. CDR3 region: CASSLYRYNSGNTIYF. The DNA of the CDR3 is TGCGCCAGCAGCTTATACCGCTACAACTCTGGAAACACCATATATTTT.

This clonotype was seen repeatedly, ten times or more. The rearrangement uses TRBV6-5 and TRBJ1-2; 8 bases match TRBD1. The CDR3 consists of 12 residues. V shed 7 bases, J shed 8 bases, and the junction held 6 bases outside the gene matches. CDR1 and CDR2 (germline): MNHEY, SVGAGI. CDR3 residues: CASTGQGLGYTF. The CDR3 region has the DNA TGTGCCAGCACAGGACAGGGTCTAGGCTACACCTTC.

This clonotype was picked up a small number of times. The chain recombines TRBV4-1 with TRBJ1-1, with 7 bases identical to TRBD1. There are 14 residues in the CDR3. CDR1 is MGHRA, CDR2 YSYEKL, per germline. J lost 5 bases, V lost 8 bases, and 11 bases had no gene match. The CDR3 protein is CASGFQGEGTEAFF. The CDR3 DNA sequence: TGCGCCAGCGGGTTCCAGGGGGAGGGAACTGAAGCTTTCTTT.